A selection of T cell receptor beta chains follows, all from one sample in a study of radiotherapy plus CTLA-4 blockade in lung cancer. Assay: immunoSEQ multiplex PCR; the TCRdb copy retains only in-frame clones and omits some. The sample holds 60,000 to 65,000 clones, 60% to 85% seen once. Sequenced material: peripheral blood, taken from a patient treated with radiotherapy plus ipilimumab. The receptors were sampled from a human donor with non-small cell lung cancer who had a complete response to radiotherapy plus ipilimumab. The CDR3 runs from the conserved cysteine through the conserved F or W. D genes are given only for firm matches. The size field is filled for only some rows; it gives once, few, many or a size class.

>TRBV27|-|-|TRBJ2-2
CASRRTGELFF
TGTGCCAGCAGACGCACCGGGGAGCTGTTTTTT
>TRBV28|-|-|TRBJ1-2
CASSYGQNGYTF
TGTGCCAGCAGTTATGGACAGAATGGCTACACCTTC
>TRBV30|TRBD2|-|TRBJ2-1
CAWSVTAGGYNEQFF
TGTGCCTGGAGTGTAACTGCGGGAGGGTACAATGAGCAGTTCTTC
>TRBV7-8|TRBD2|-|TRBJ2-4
CASSFRLAGGLNIQYF
TGTGCCAGCAGCTTTCGTCTAGCGGGAGGGTTAAACATTCAGTACTTC
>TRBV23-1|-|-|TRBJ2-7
CASSPLSVEQYF
TGCGCCAGCAGTCCCCTGAGTGTAGAGCAGTACTTC
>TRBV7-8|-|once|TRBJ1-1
CASRRGRVNTEAFF
TGTGCCAGCAGGCGGGGGAGGGTAAACACTGAAGCTTTCTTT
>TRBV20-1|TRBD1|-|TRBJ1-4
CSAWDSFKSNF
TGCAGTGCTTGGGACAGCTTTAAATCAAACTTT
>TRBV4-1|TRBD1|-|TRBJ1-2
CASSPEDRGIYGYTF
TGCGCCAGCAGCCCTGAAGACAGGGGGATCTATGGCTACACCTTC
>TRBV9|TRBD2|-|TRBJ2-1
CASSGALGREGQAYNEQFF
TGTGCCAGCAGCGGAGCCCTGGGGCGGGAGGGCCAAGCCTACAATGAGCAGTTCTTC
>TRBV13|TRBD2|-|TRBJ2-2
CASSLRREGTGELFF
TGTGCCAGCAGCTTAAGACGGGAGGGCACCGGGGAGCTGTTTTTT
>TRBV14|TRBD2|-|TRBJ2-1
CASSQSFQGLALYNEQFF
TGTGCCAGCAGCCAGTCATTCCAGGGACTAGCACTCTACAATGAGCAGTTCTTC
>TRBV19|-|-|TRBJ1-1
CASSPLDRNTEAFF
TGTGCCAGTAGCCCTTTGGACAGAAACACTGAAGCTTTCTTT
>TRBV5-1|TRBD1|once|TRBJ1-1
CASSRSSGGRTEAFF
TGCGCCAGCAGCCGATCCTCAGGGGGACGAACTGAAGCTTTCTTT
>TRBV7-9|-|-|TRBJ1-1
CASSLSSGAGDAEAFF
TGTGCCAGCAGCTTAAGTTCAGGGGCCGGGGATGCTGAAGCTTTCTTT
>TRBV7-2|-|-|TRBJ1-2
CASSPRVSGYTF
TGTGCCAGCAGCCCCCGGGTCTCTGGCTACACCTTC